This is a list of T cell receptor beta chains from one sample in a study of blood T cell repertoires in COVID-19. TCRdb's table, derived via immunoSEQ multiplex PCR, lists solely in-frame clones and lacks some. This table has about 170,000 clones, 79% appearing once. Sequencing input: PBMCs or T cells enriched from blood (not recorded which). Every receptor here comes from a woman in her 70s in a cohort exposed to, infected with or recovered from COVID-19 (not recorded which). Both conserved end residues are part of each CDR3. Fields, in order: D gene, V gene, J gene, clone size, CDR3 DNA, CDR3 protein. The D gene is left open where the match is weak. Size is omitted from some rows. Given values are once, few, many or a class for expanded clones.

D: .; V: TRBV10-2; J: TRBJ1-1; size: .; DNA: TGCGCCAGCAGTAACGGTAACACTGAAGCTTTCTTT; CDR3: CASSNGNTEAFF
D: .; V: TRBV5-5; J: TRBJ1-2; size: .; DNA: TGTGCCAGCAGCTGGGACTTATATGGCTACACCTTC; CDR3: CASSWDLYGYTF
D: TRBD2; V: TRBV4-1; J: TRBJ2-7; size: .; DNA: TGCGCCAGCAGCCAAGGGAGGCTAGAGGCGGGAGGGTCCCACGAGCAGTACTTC; CDR3: CASSQGRLEAGGSHEQYF
D: .; V: TRBV27; J: TRBJ1-5; size: .; DNA: TGTGCCAGCAGTTTATCAGGACAGTCTCAGCCCCAGCATTTT; CDR3: CASSLSGQSQPQHF
D: TRBD1; V: TRBV27; J: TRBJ2-6; size: once; DNA: TGTGCCAGCAGCAGGACAGGCGGACCCTCTGGGGCCAACGTCCTGACTTTC; CDR3: CASSRTGGPSGANVLTF
D: .; V: TRBV6-5; J: TRBJ2-7; size: .; DNA: TGTGCCAGCAGCCGGACCGGGACGGGAGACTACGAGCAGTACTTC; CDR3: CASSRTGTGDYEQYF
D: .; V: TRBV19; J: TRBJ2-5; size: once; DNA: TGTGCCAGTAAGAGGCATGCGGGGGCGGCTCTGCTGGAGACCCAGTACTTC; CDR3: CASKRHAGAALLETQYF
D: TRBD1; V: TRBV7-8; J: TRBJ2-2; size: few; DNA: TGTGCCAGCAGCCGACGACAGGGCACCGGGGAGCTGTTTTTT; CDR3: CASSRRQGTGELFF
D: .; V: TRBV18; J: TRBJ1-3; size: .; DNA: TGTGCCAGCTCACCACGGGAGGACACCATATATTTT; CDR3: CASSPREDTIYF
D: .; V: TRBV6-5; J: TRBJ2-7; size: .; DNA: TGTGCCAGCCGAGACAAAACCTACGAGCAGTACTTC; CDR3: CASRDKTYEQYF
D: TRBD2; V: TRBV2; J: TRBJ2-1; size: .; DNA: TGTGCCAGCACTATGGGACTAGCGGGCGGGGATGAGCAGTTCTTC; CDR3: CASTMGLAGGDEQFF
D: .; V: TRBV18; J: TRBJ2-1; size: few; DNA: TGTGCCAGCTCACCTGGTGGGAGCTCCTACAATGAGCAGTTCTTC; CDR3: CASSPGGSSYNEQFF
D: .; V: TRBV28; J: TRBJ2-7; size: once; DNA: TGTGCCAGCAGTACACCGACAGGTTTGGGCTACGAGCAGTACTTC; CDR3: CASSTPTGLGYEQYF
D: .; V: TRBV7-2; J: TRBJ2-7; size: .; DNA: TGTGCCAGCAGCTTAAGCGGGCCCAAGCAGTACTTC; CDR3: CASSLSGPKQYF
D: .; V: TRBV27; J: TRBJ2-5; size: few; DNA: TGTGCCAGCAGTTTACAGCCTAGCGTGCTCCAAGAGACCCAGTACTTC; CDR3: CASSLQPSVLQETQYF
D: TRBD1; V: TRBV18; J: TRBJ2-7; size: .; DNA: TGTGCCAGCTCACGAGGGACAGGGGACTACGAGCAGTACTTC; CDR3: CASSRGTGDYEQYF
D: .; V: TRBV5-1; J: TRBJ1-4; size: .; DNA: TGCGCCAGCAGCTTGGCGGGACAAGAAAAACTGTTTTTT; CDR3: CASSLAGQEKLFF
D: .; V: TRBV11-1; J: TRBJ1-2; size: .; DNA: TGTGCCAGCAGCGGAGCAGCAAACTATGGCTACACCTTC; CDR3: CASSGAANYGYTF
D: .; V: TRBV10-3; J: TRBJ1-5; size: once; DNA: TGTGCCATCAGTGAGTCGAGTGGGGGGGTGGGCGGCAATCAGCCCCAGCATTTT; CDR3: CAISESSGGVGGNQPQHF
D: TRBD1; V: TRBV7-3; J: TRBJ2-3; size: once; DNA: TGTGCCAGCAGCTTACAGACAGGGCAGGCTGGTACGCAGTATTTT; CDR3: CASSLQTGQAGTQYF